This T cell receptor beta chain was retrieved from a study of T cell responses to AZD1222 COVID-19 vaccine. Study details: Pooled together were second doses at about 4 or about 12 weeks. Points from the study as a whole: Vaccine-associated CD4 TCRs ranged over spike, dominating at 160-218 and 743-854. Of spike-specific TCRs, nearly half reportedly target regions left unmutated in variants. Baseline seropositivity occurred in only a handful of AZD1222 recipients.

A word on this clone: Its antigen is unidentified.

This table comes from immunoSEQ multiplex PCR, and its TCRdb copy is limited to in-frame clones, with some not included. The sample lists some 140,000 clones; nearly 95% were seen once. The ends lost 0 bases at V and 7 bases at J; junction bases unmatched: 1. CDR3 size: 14 residues. Germline CDR1 MNHNY, CDR2 SVGAGI (reference sequence). The receptor comes from an adult in good health. The genes are TRBV6-6 and TRBJ1-5; 9 bases are a match to TRBD1. Sequenced here: peripheral blood, sampled on day 0 of AZD1222 vaccination. CDR3 sequence: CASSYSTGGQPQHF. The CDR3 DNA follows: TGTGCCAGCAGTTACTCGACAGGGGGGCAGCCCCAGCATTTT.